The clone carrying this TCR beta chain has at least ten counts. Its antigen remains unknown. The data were obtained in a study of tumor-infiltrating lymphocytes in primary liver carcinoma. This CDR3 region has 13 residues. V was cut by 6 bases and J by 7 bases, with 15 bases left in between. From germline, CDR1 is SQVTM and CDR2 ANQGSEA. Study-level results: Only about 7.5-24% of top clones appeared in all five tumor regions.

Making TCR beta cDNA involved approximately 0.5 ug total RNA and a constant-region primer. Libraries for TCR beta were built through three nested multiplex PCR rounds, which together made up a slightly modified ARM-PCR procedure. Forward primers for TRBV1-TRBV30 and a C-beta reverse primer served the first two PCR rounds, at about 10 cycles each. In TCRdb, the multiplex PCR reads were re-called with MiXCR into one record per CDR3 protein. The data show roughly 32,000 distinct CDR3 sequences, 60% to 85% seen once. Scientists recovered RNA and DNA together from around 20-30 mg of unsorted bulk tissue. None of the patients had received treatment, and all had chronic HBV infection. The authors sampled five separate regions per tumor. Whichever tumor sample was examined, it had over 80% viable tumor cells.

This receptor was taken from a man in his forties or fifties with primary liver carcinoma and hepatitis B virus infection. The chain couples TRBV29-1 to TRBJ2-2; D tentatively fits TRBD1 or TRBD2 (5 bases each). Material for sequencing was liver tumor tissue from sampling region 5. Noted subset: tumor region T5, tumor centre. CDR3 coding DNA: TGCAGCGTCACGGGGCACTCGGGCGGGGAGCTGTTTTTT. This translates into CSVTGHSGGELFF.